One sample yielded the 27 T cell receptor beta chains listed below, sequenced in a study of T cell changes during pregnancy in multiple sclerosis. Generated by immunoSEQ multiplex PCR, the TCRdb table keeps only in-frame clones and is missing some. The repertoire holds around 110,000 clones, with roughly nine tenths as singletons. This specimen was peripheral blood, taken in the third trimester of pregnancy. Receptors originate from a female donor with multiple sclerosis, enrolled in a pregnancy study.

The rearrangement joins TRBV2 to TRBJ2-3; TRBD2 agrees at 11 bases. The length of the CDR3 is 16 residues. Unmatched junction bases numbered 9, after V lost 6 bases and J lost 4 bases. CDR1 and CDR2 from the germline V gene are SNHLY and FYNNEI. The DNA of the CDR3 is TGTGCCAGCAGCCAGACTAGCGGGAATGGTGCAGATACGCAGTATTTT. Translation gives CASSQTSGNGADTQYF.

The V call is TRBV19, the J call TRBJ2-2; D possibly corresponds to TRBD1 (5 bases). V lost 7 bases and J lost 1, with 7 bases in between. The germline V gene encodes CDR1 LNHDA and CDR2 SQIVND (reference sequence). The CDR3 has 13 residues. Here the CDR3 DNA reads TGTGCCAGTATTCAGGGGAACACCGGGGAGCTGTTTTTT. Translating gives CASIQGNTGELFF.

The V call is TRBV27, the J call TRBJ2-1; TRBD2 might be the D (6 bases). V shed 5 bases and J shed 2 bases, with 13 bases lying between them. This CDR3 is built from 15 residues. Per the germline V gene, CDR1 is MNHEY and CDR2 is SMNVEV (reference sequence). The CDR3 bases are TGTGCCAGCAGTATAATCGGGACTCCCTACAATGAGCAGTTCTTC. Its translation is CASSIIGTPYNEQFF.

The chain carries TRBV7-9 and TRBJ2-5, with a weak D call TRBD1 (6 bases). V gave up 5 bases and J gave up 2 bases, with 15 bases separating them. Looked up from germline, CDR1 is SEHNR and CDR2 is FQNEAQ (reference sequence). The CDR3 is made up of 15 amino acids. CDR3 region: CASSLPWTVQETQYF. Here the CDR3 DNA reads TGTGCCAGCAGCCTACCCTGGACAGTTCAAGAGACCCAGTACTTC.

V and J are TRBV5-1 and TRBJ1-3, with D hard to call. With 6 bases removed from V and 0 bases from J, the gap between germline ends came to 7 bases. The CDR3 is 13 amino acids. The germline CDR1 and CDR2 sequences are SGHRS and YFSETQ. The CDR3 protein is CASNPGSGNTIYF. In nucleotides, the CDR3 is TGCGCCAGCAATCCGGGCTCTGGAAACACCATATATTTT.

This clone was seen only a few times. The V and J genes are TRBV19 and TRBJ2-5; perhaps TRBD1 as D (6 bases). Per the germline V gene, CDR1 is LNHDA and CDR2 is SQIVND (reference sequence). The CDR3 covers 16 residues. The V end lost 5 bases, the J end lost 14 bases, and 30 bases lay between the germline ends. The CDR3 protein is CASSPRGGQSTRQLYF. CDR3 coding DNA: TGTGCCAGTAGTCCTCGAGGAGGACAGTCAACAAGGCAATTATACTTC.

This chain links TRBV21-1 with TRBJ2-3; TRBD1, the D gene given by the table, was not confirmed from the DNA. TRBV21-1 is described as a pseudogene. The CDR3 is made up of 14 amino acids. CDR3 DNA sequence: TGTGCCAGCACCACGAGGGGGCGGACAGATACGCAGTATTTT. Translation gives CASTTRGRTDTQYF.

The chain carries TRBV29-1 and TRBJ2-2; TRBD1 matches 8 bases. Germline V gene sequence: CDR1 SQVTM, CDR2 ANQGSEA. Germline trimming cut 7 bases from V and 5 bases from J; bases unmatched to any gene: 9. This CDR3 has 14 amino acids. CDR3 DNA sequence: TGCAGCGGCCAGCAGGGGGCTGGAACCGGGGAGCTGTTTTTT. It yields the protein CSGQQGAGTGELFF.

The J gene is TRBJ2-7, the V gene TRBV5-5, with a weak D call TRBD2 (6 bases). Per germline, CDR1 SGHKS and CDR2 YYEKEE (reference sequence). CDR3 length: 12 amino acids. V was shortened by 4 bases and J by 4 bases, with 9 bases between the two germline ends. Here the CDR3 reads CASSPGGYEQYF. The CDR3 DNA sequence: TGTGCCAGCAGCCCAGGAGGGTACGAGCAGTACTTC.

The chain is built from TRBV4-2 and TRBJ2-1, with TRBD2 matching over 10 bases. V was pared by 1 base and J by 4 bases, with 4 bases of the junction left unmatched. From germline, CDR1 is LGHNA and CDR2 YNFKEQ. The CDR3 loop spans 16 amino acids. CDR3 nucleotide sequence: TGTGCCAGCAGCCAAGGGAGGACTAGCGGATACAATGAGCAGTTCTTC. Protein product: CASSQGRTSGYNEQFF.

The count of this clone is one. CDR3 region: CASSLPLDTQYF. The CDR3 region has the DNA TGTGCCAGCAGCCTACCGTTGGATACGCAGTATTTT. The chain has TRBV5-4 and TRBJ2-3; D call uncertain. This CDR3 comprises 12 residues. V gave up 4 bases and J gave up 6 bases, with 9 bases separating them. In germline, CDR1 is SGHNT, CDR2 YYREEE (reference sequence).

The gene calls are TRBV19 and TRBJ2-5, with D tentatively TRBD1 (6 bases). This CDR3 region has 14 residues. V lost 6 bases, J lost 2 bases, and 13 bases lay in between. Germline loops: CDR1 LNHDA, CDR2 SQIVND (reference sequence). DNA for the CDR3: TGTGCCAGTAGACCGAGGGGGAATCAAGAGACCCAGTACTTC. It encodes CASRPRGNQETQYF.

The V and J genes are TRBV21-1 and TRBJ1-4. TRBV21-1 is described as a pseudogene. This CDR3 has 21 residues. Here the CDR3 DNA reads TGTGCCAGCAGCAAGGGTCCCCGAGAGAAGCCCCTCGGAGAAGGTAATGAAAAACTGTTTTTT. Translation: CASSKGPREKPLGEGNEKLFF.

The J gene is TRBJ2-1, the V gene TRBV30; tentative D call: TRBD2 (7 bases). Looked up from germline, CDR1 is GTSNPN and CDR2 is SVGIG (reference sequence). V was clipped by 5 bases and J by 0 bases, with 17 bases between them. CDR3 length: 16 residues. The CDR3 DNA sequence: TGTGCCTGGTTTGACAAGGGGGGGGACTCCTACAATGAGCAGTTCTTC. It codes for CAWFDKGGDSYNEQFF.

This chain links TRBV7-2 with TRBJ2-1; 7 positions match TRBD1. The germline gives CDR1 SGHTA, CDR2 FQGNSA. The V and J ends lost 5 bases and 6 bases, in that order; junction bases with no gene match: 10. The CDR3 runs to 15 residues. CDR3 sequence (DNA): TGTGCCAGCAGCCAAGGGACAGATTCCGGCAATGAGCAGTTCTTC. Amino acid sequence: CASSQGTDSGNEQFF. The full variable domain, in which reference TRBV7-2 and TRBJ2-1 provide the parts outside the CDR3, is GAGVSQSPSNKVTEKGKDVELRCDPISGHTALYWYRQSLGQGLEFLIYFQGNSAPDKSGLPSDRFSAERTGGSVSTLTIQRTQQEDSAVYLCASSQGTDSGNEQFFGPGTRLTVL.

This chain connects TRBV2 to TRBJ2-7; the D gene is possibly TRBD2 (6 bases). Trimming took 6 bases from V and 2 from J, leaving 17 bases between them. The CDR3 extends over 15 amino acids. Looked up from germline, CDR1 is SNHLY and CDR2 is FYNNEI. The CDR3 protein is CASRGGWPGPYEQYF. As DNA, the CDR3 is TGTGCCAGCAGGGGGGGATGGCCAGGGCCCTACGAGCAGTACTTC. The variable domain in full, completed from reference TRBV2 and TRBJ2-7, reads EPEVTQTPSHQVTQMGQEVILRCVPISNHLYFYWYRQILGQKVEFLVSFYNNEISEKSEIFDDQFSVERPDGSNFTLKIRSTKLEDSAMYFCASRGGWPGPYEQYFGPGTRLTVT.

This clone was recorded once. The gene calls are TRBV6-1 and TRBJ1-1; possibly TRBD1 for D (6 bases). The CDR3 totals 19 residues. Trimming cost V 4 bases and J 0 bases, with 24 bases left between them. CDR1 is MNHNS and CDR2 is SASEGT in the germline V gene. The CDR3 DNA follows: TGTGCCAGCAGTGCCCATTGGTTGGGGGGGGCAACAATGAACACTGAAGCTTTCTTT. Translation gives CASSAHWLGGATMNTEAFF.

CDR3 protein: CASSQDLRGLETQYF. The CDR3, as DNA: TGCGCCAGCAGCCAAGATTTAAGGGGCCTAGAGACCCAGTACTTC. This chain joins TRBV4-1 and TRBJ2-5; tentative D call: TRBD1 (5 bases). The CDR3 has 15 amino acids. CDR1 MGHRA and CDR2 YSYEKL come from the germline V gene. The germline V and J ends were trimmed by 0 bases and 4 bases, with 12 bases remaining between them.

The CDR3 DNA sequence: TGCAGCGTCGGAGGTGGGGACACTGAAGCTTTCTTT. Protein sequence: CSVGGGDTEAFF. The chain uses TRBV29-1 and TRBJ1-1, with D uncertain. This CDR3 region has 12 residues. Looked up from germline, CDR1 is SQVTM and CDR2 is ANQGSEA. Trimming cost V 6 bases and J 3 bases, with 11 bases left between them. The complete variable domain, with remaining parts taken from reference TRBV29-1 and TRBJ1-1, reads SAVISQKPSRDICQRGTSLTIQCQVDSQVTMMFWYRQQPGQSLTLIATANQGSEATYESGFVIDKFPISRPNLTFSTLTVSNMSPEDSSIYLCSVGGGDTEAFFGQGTRLTVV.

The V call is TRBV7-3, the J call TRBJ2-3; possible D gene TRBD2, 5 bases. With 5 bases removed from V and 4 bases from J, the gap between germline ends came to 10 bases. Germline V gene sequence: CDR1 SGHTA, CDR2 FQGTGA. This CDR3 region has 13 residues. CDR3 sequence reads: CASSPGNSDTQYF. CDR3 bases: TGTGCCAGCAGCCCCGGGAATTCAGATACGCAGTATTTT.

The sample holds a few counts of this clone. The rearrangement links TRBV19 to TRBJ1-1, with D maybe TRBD1 (6 bases). CDR3 length: 15 residues. V shed 3 bases and J shed 4 bases, with 15 bases lying between them. From germline, CDR1 is LNHDA and CDR2 SQIVND (reference sequence). CDR3 sequence: CASSMSGGLGTEAFF. CDR3 nucleotides: TGTGCCAGTAGTATGTCGGGGGGGCTCGGCACTGAAGCTTTCTTT.

The V call is TRBV7-9, the J call TRBJ2-7; the match to TRBD2 covers 8 bases. With V trimmed by 4 bases and J by 3 bases, 5 bases remained unmatched. Per germline, CDR1 SEHNR and CDR2 FQNEAQ (reference sequence). This CDR3 contains 14 residues. The CDR3 spells CASSSTSGYYEQYF. The CDR3 coding sequence is TGTGCCAGCAGCTCAACTAGCGGATACTACGAGCAGTACTTC.

This clone was found once. The CDR3 nucleotides are TGTGCCAGCAGTTCTTTAGCGGATCTCTCCTACAATGAGCAGTTCTTC. Its protein product is CASSSLADLSYNEQFF. The rearrangement uses TRBV27 and TRBJ2-1, with D perhaps TRBD2 (6 bases). Trimming removed 4 bases at V and 0 bases at J, with 13 bases between. The CDR3 has 16 amino acids. Germline CDR1 is MNHEY and CDR2 is SMNVEV (reference sequence).

This chain links TRBV11-2 with TRBJ1-3; a possible D gene is TRBD1 (5 bases). Trimming shortened V by 4 bases and J by 8 bases, and 18 bases separated the two germline ends. The CDR3 spans 15 residues. Germline CDR1 reads SGHAT; CDR2 reads FQNNGV. This CDR3 is CASSSLRDPRHTIYF. The CDR3 DNA follows: TGTGCCAGCAGCTCGCTGCGGGACCCCCGACACACCATATATTTT.

V is TRBV6-1 and J is TRBJ2-3, with TRBD2 identical over 9 bases. J gave up 4 bases and V 4 bases, and 6 bases lay outside the gene matches. This CDR3 has 15 residues. Germline assignment: CDR1 MNHNS and CDR2 SASEGT. The CDR3 sequence: CASSASSGGSDTQYF. The DNA of the CDR3 is TGTGCCAGCAGTGCGAGTAGCGGGGGCTCAGATACGCAGTATTTT.

The rearrangement links TRBV6-1 to TRBJ2-7, with TRBD2 identical over 7 bases. This CDR3 has 16 residues. Germline trimming cut 1 base from V and 6 bases from J; bases unmatched to any gene: 12. Germline loops: CDR1 MNHNS, CDR2 SASEGT. CDR3 region: CASSEDWPGRVREQYF. CDR3 nucleotide sequence: TGTGCCAGCAGTGAAGATTGGCCAGGGAGGGTCCGCGAGCAGTACTTC.

This chain uses TRBV7-2 with TRBJ1-3; no definite D call. CDR1 SGHTA and CDR2 FQGNSA come from the germline V gene. V was trimmed by 1 base and J by 1 base, leaving 11 bases between them. The CDR3 is 16 amino acids. The chain's CDR3 is CASSLVRTPSGNTIYF. CDR3 nucleotide sequence: TGTGCCAGCAGCTTAGTACGGACTCCTTCTGGAAACACCATATATTTT.